This T cell receptor beta chain originates from a study of a mutant IDH1 vaccine in newly diagnosed glioma. The wider study: There were roughly 62% males and about 38% females among treated patients, whose mean age was roughly 40 years. Findings of the study overall: Pseudoprogression appears to have had no connection to changes in top peripheral T cell clonotypes. Of all patients, 93.3% showed vaccine-induced immune responses.

As for time point: baseline, week 1 (first vaccination visit). Described treatment: pre-vaccination baseline after standard-of-care therapy. Astrocytomas that were new, WHO grade 3 or 4, IDH1-mutant and ATRX-lost were present in the donors. Repertoires were generated with immunoSEQ multiplex PCR, while TCRdb's copy carries only in-frame clones and drops some. The table includes 60,000 to 75,000 clones, 60% to 85% detected once. Germline lookup yields CDR1 SQVTM and CDR2 ANQGSEA. V was clipped by 2 bases and J by 8 bases, with 9 bases between them. The CDR3 length is 11 residues. This clone has only a few counts. Its target is not known.

This sequence originates from a middle-aged man with glioma. The sequences come from PBMCs, collected from a glioma patient treated with radiotherapy, temozolomide or both. This rearrangement joins TRBV29-1 to TRBJ1-2; no reliable D call. CDR3 residues: CSVERVRGYTF. DNA of the CDR3: TGCAGCGTTGAAAGGGTCAGGGGCTACACCTTC.